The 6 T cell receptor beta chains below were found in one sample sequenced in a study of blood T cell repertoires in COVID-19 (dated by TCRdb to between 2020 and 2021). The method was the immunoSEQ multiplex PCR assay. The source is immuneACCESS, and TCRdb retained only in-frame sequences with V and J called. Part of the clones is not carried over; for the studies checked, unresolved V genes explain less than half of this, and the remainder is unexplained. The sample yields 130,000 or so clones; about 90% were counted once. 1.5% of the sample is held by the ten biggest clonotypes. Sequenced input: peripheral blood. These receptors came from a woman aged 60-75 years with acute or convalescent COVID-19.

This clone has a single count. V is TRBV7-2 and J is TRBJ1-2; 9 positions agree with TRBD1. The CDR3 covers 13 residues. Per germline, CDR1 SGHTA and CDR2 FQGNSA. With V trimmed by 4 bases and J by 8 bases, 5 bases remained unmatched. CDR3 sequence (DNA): TGTGCCAGCAGCTCCGGGACAGGGCACGGCTACACCTTC. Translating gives CASSSGTGHGYTF. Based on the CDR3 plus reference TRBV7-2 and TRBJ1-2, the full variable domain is GAGVSQSPSNKVTEKGKDVELRCDPISGHTALYWYRQSLGQGLEFLIYFQGNSAPDKSGLPSDRFSAERTGGSVSTLTIQRTQQEDSAVYLCASSSGTGHGYTFGSGTRLTVV.

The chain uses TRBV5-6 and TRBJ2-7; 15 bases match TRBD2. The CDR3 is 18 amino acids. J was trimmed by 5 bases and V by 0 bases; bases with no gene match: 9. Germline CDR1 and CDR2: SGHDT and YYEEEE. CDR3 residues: CASSLGGLAGGPGNEQYF. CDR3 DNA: TGTGCCAGCAGCTTGGGTGGACTAGCGGGGGGGCCGGGGAACGAGCAGTACTTC.

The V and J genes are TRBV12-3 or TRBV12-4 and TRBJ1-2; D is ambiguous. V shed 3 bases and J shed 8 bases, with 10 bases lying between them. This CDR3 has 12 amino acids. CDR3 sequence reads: CASSFSSSGYTF. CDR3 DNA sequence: TGTGCCAGCAGTTTTTCATCGAGCGGCTACACCTTC.

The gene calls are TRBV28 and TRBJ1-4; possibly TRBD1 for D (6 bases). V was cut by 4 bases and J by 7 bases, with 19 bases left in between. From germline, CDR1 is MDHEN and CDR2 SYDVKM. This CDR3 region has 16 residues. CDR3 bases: TGTGCCAGCAGTTCGACATTACAGGGTGGGAGTGAAAAACTGTTTTTT. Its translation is CASSSTLQGGSEKLFF.

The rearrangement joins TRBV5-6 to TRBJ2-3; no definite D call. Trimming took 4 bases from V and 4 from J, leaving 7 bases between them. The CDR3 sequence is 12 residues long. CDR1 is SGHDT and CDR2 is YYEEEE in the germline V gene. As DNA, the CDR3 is TGTGCCAGCAGCCACATGTCAGATACGCAGTATTTT. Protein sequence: CASSHMSDTQYF.

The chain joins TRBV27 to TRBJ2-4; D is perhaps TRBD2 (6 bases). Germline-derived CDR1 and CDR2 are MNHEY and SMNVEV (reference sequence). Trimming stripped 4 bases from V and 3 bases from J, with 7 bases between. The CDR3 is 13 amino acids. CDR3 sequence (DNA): TGTGCCAGCAGTTCCGGGGGCAAAAACATTCAGTACTTC. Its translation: CASSSGGKNIQYF.